This T cell receptor (beta chain) was recorded in a study of CD8 T cells in Susac syndrome. Sequencing of TCR beta was undertaken in CD8+ and CD4+ T cells derived from blood. A quantity of 0.5 to 1 ug RNA underwent reverse transcription using random hexamers. The amplification used immunoSEQ multiplex PCR on TCR beta CDR3; it spanned 54 Vbeta and 13 Jbeta. From the immunoSEQ multiplex PCR reads, TCRdb called clonotypes with MiXCR, one entry per CDR3 protein. Of some 120,000 distinct CDR3 sequences in the sample, 80% to 95% were seen once. Points from the study as a whole: It was acknowledged in the study that its TCR sequencing and HLA analysis involved a relatively small number of individuals.

V was cut by 3 bases and J by 3 bases, with 12 bases left in between. This CDR3 has 15 residues. CDR1 is SGHRS, CDR2 YFSETQ, per germline. In regard to this clonotype: Its target is not known.

Sequenced: CD8+ T cells from PBMCs. V is TRBV5-1 and J is TRBJ1-4, with unresolved D. This sequence was found in a human donor in good health. The CDR3 nucleotides read TGCGCCAGCAGCTCTCCGGAGAGGGCTAATGAAAAACTGTTTTTT. It specifies CASSSPERANEKLFF.